A single sample is the source of the 4 T cell receptor beta chains below, sequenced in a study of cytomegalovirus exposure and HLA in healthy donors. PCR primers comprised 60 Vbeta and 13 Jbeta primers. Only in-frame clones appear in the TCRdb table, and some are missing; sequencing was by immunoSEQ multiplex PCR. The table lists 150,000 to 200,000 clones, 84% of them singletons. Sequenced: PBMCs. The receptors were sampled from a man aged 18 to 35 in good health and CMV-seronegative.

This chain joins TRBV10-2 and TRBJ1-5, with a weak D call TRBD1 (5 bases). V lost 2 bases and J 7 bases, leaving 9 bases between the germline ends. The CDR3 has 13 amino acids. Germline CDR1 WSHSY, CDR2 SAAADI. The DNA of the CDR3 is TGCGCCAGCAGTGAGAGGAGGGACCAGCCCCAGCATTTT. This encodes CASSERRDQPQHF.

The chain couples TRBV6-5 to TRBJ2-1; perhaps TRBD2 as D (6 bases). The V and J ends lost 2 bases and 0 bases respectively, with 8 bases between them. Germline V gene sequence: CDR1 MNHEY, CDR2 SVGAGI. This CDR3 region has 15 residues. The DNA for the CDR3 is TGTGCCAGCAGTTACCGGGGGAGCTCCTACAATGAGCAGTTCTTC. Translating it yields CASSYRGSSYNEQFF.

The gene calls are TRBV7-9 and TRBJ2-7, with D possibly matching TRBD2 (6 bases). This CDR3 region has 15 residues. The V gene lost 5 bases and the J gene lost 1 base, with 15 bases spanning the gap. From germline, CDR1 is SEHNR and CDR2 FQNEAQ (reference sequence). CDR3 sequence: CASSLGGRQSYEQYF. The CDR3 DNA follows: TGTGCCAGCAGCCTGGGGGGTAGGCAGTCCTACGAGCAGTACTTC.

The chain combines TRBV11-2 with TRBJ2-1, with D possibly TRBD1 on 5 matching bases. Per the germline V gene, CDR1 is SGHAT and CDR2 is FQNNGV. This CDR3 is built from 13 residues. V lost 5 bases, J lost 4 bases, and 9 bases lay in between. CDR3 in DNA: TGTGCCAGCAGCCCCGACAGATACAATGAGCAGTTCTTC. Translated, it gives CASSPDRYNEQFF.